Listed below are T cell receptor beta chains from one sample, sequenced in a study of cytotoxic CD8 clonotypes in ibrutinib-treated CLL. Sequencing was performed with immunoSEQ multiplex PCR; in TCRdb, only in-frame clones are kept and a portion is missing. The profile shows 110,000 to 150,000 clones, around 80% of them singletons. The sequenced sample was PBMCs, obtained after 12 months of ibrutinib treatment. The receptor source for this set is a human donor with chronic lymphocytic leukemia. Both conserved end residues are part of each CDR3. The order of the fields is J gene, D gene, clone size, V gene, CDR3 protein, CDR3 DNA. The D gene is left open where the match is weak. Clone size is shown for a subset of rows, as once, few, many or a class of expanded clone.

TRBJ2-1 | TRBD1 | . | TRBV4-2 | CASRAGQGNNEQFF | TGTGCCAGCAGGGCGGGACAGGGAAACAATGAGCAGTTCTTC
TRBJ2-2 | . | . | TRBV6-1 | CASSAKGPSGELFF | TGTGCCAGCAGTGCGAAGGGACCGTCCGGGGAGCTGTTTTTT
TRBJ1-2 | TRBD1 | . | TRBV10-3 | CAISEGTGGSGYGYTF | TGTGCCATCAGTGAGGGGACAGGGGGTTCTGGCTATGGCTACACCTTC
TRBJ2-7 | . | . | TRBV7-2 | CASSLVPRGYSYEQYF | TGTGCCAGCAGCTTAGTTCCCCGTGGGTACTCCTACGAGCAGTACTTC
TRBJ2-3 | TRBD1 | . | TRBV2 | CASKGTGGTDTQYF | TGTGCCAGCAAGGGGACAGGGGGCACAGATACGCAGTATTTT
TRBJ2-1 | . | . | TRBV5-4 | CASSLELHGNEQFF | TGTGCCAGCAGCTTGGAGCTCCACGGCAATGAGCAGTTCTTC
TRBJ2-1 | TRBD2 | few | TRBV11-1 | CASSRSSGSGNEQFF | TGTGCCAGCAGCCGCTCTAGCGGGAGTGGTAATGAGCAGTTCTTC
TRBJ1-3 | . | . | TRBV7-9 | CASSPPVGAEWFSGNTIYF | TGTGCCAGCAGCCCCCCGGTTGGGGCAGAATGGTTCTCTGGAAACACCATATATTTT
TRBJ2-1 | . | . | TRBV5-1 | CASSLGQIDVNEQFF | TGCGCCAGCAGCTTAGGACAGATAGACGTCAATGAGCAGTTCTTC
TRBJ1-5 | . | . | TRBV6-5 | CATANTGLDQPQHF | TGTGCCACCGCAAACACGGGTCTCGATCAGCCCCAGCATTTT
TRBJ1-2 | TRBD1 | . | TRBV27 | CASSLTGGSGYTF | TGTGCCAGCAGTTTAACAGGGGGTAGTGGCTACACCTTC
TRBJ1-5 | . | few | TRBV6-5 | CASRRAINQPQHF | TGTGCCAGCAGAAGAGCAATCAATCAGCCCCAGCATTTT
TRBJ2-6 | . | . | TRBV5-1 | CASSLGGAGANVLTF | TGCGCCAGCAGCTTGGGAGGGGCTGGGGCCAACGTCCTGACTTTC
TRBJ2-1 | . | . | TRBV7-8 | CASSYNEQFF | TGTGCCAGCAGCTATAATGAGCAGTTCTTC
TRBJ1-4 | TRBD1 | . | TRBV7-8 | CASSLARGGGNEKLFF | TGTGCCAGCAGCTTAGCGAGGGGAGGGGGCAATGAAAAACTGTTTTTT